The present TCR beta chain was sequenced within a study of T cells after yellow fever vaccination. Looking at the study overall: The SMART-Seq v4 Ultra Low Input method served to prepare the low-cell-number fractions.

In making TCR cDNA, 5'RACE template switching added a universal primer site and UMIs to it. MiXCR, applied by TCRdb to the 5' RACE reads, yields one record per CDR3 protein. Here the sample spans approximately 130,000 distinct CDR3 sequences, about 16% being singletons. Details on this clonotype: Its specificity is unknown.

General study findings and limits: Post-booster reappearance was seen for most primary-vaccination clones (just under 97% CD4, around 90% CD8).

Germline CDR1 reads LGHNA; CDR2 reads YSLEER. The CDR3 loop spans 15 amino acids. V lost 4 bases to trimming and J lost 5 bases; unmatched junction nucleotides: 10. The V and J genes are TRBV4-3 and TRBJ2-7; the match to TRBD1 covers 8 bases. The source material was CD8+ T cells sorted from PBMCs, sampled 5 days after the yellow fever booster vaccination. This clonotype originated in a man between 18 and 29 years old who received the YFV17D yellow fever vaccine. The CDR3 sequence is CASSPTGGYGDEQYF. The CDR3 region has the DNA TGCGCCAGCAGCCCAACAGGGGGTTATGGGGACGAGCAGTACTTC.